A single sample gave rise to the 18 T cell receptor beta chains below, sequenced in a study of cytomegalovirus exposure and HLA in healthy donors. PCR primers comprised 60 Vbeta and 13 Jbeta primers. Clones were sequenced by immunoSEQ multiplex PCR, and TCRdb holds only the in-frame ones, with some missing. The data show about 120,000 clones, with more than 80% seen just once and 1.5% to 2% held by the top ten. Material: PBMCs. These TCRs come from a man aged 35-49 years in good health and CMV-seronegative.

The chain is built from TRBV10-1 and TRBJ2-5, with D perhaps matching TRBD2 (6 bases). The germline V and J ends were trimmed by 3 bases and 7 bases, with 9 bases remaining between them. The CDR3 is 12 amino acids. The germline V gene has CDR1 WNHNN and CDR2 SYGVQD (reference sequence). The CDR3 coding sequence is TGCGCCAGCAGTGAACTGGGGGGGACCCAGTACTTC. Amino acid sequence: CASSELGGTQYF.

The chain carries TRBV28 and TRBJ1-1; D is undetermined. The CDR3 contains 14 residues. Germline V CDR1 and CDR2: MDHEN, SYDVKM. V gave up 1 base and J gave up 3 bases, with 9 bases separating them. Here the CDR3 DNA reads TGTGCCAGCAGTTTATCCAACCAGTACACTGAAGCTTTCTTT. Its translation: CASSLSNQYTEAFF.

This sequence joins TRBV29-1 and TRBJ2-3; unclear D gene. This CDR3 spans 13 amino acids. CDR1 and CDR2 from the germline V gene are SQVTM and ANQGSEA. V dropped 4 bases and J dropped 4 bases, with 12 bases sitting between them. The CDR3 protein is CSVATSASDTQYF. The CDR3 DNA is TGCAGCGTTGCCACATCCGCATCAGATACGCAGTATTTT.

The V gene is TRBV11-3, the J gene TRBJ2-2; D gene uncertain. This CDR3 is 13 amino acids long. CDR1 is SGHNT and CDR2 is YENEEA in the germline V gene. The V gene lost 5 bases and the J gene lost 5 bases, with 9 bases spanning the gap. The CDR3 loop is CASSQTRTGELFF. CDR3 sequence (DNA): TGTGCCAGCAGCCAAACGAGAACCGGGGAGCTGTTTTTT.

The genes are TRBV19 and TRBJ2-3; 12 nucleotides match TRBD2. Germline values: CDR1 LNHDA, CDR2 SQIVND (reference sequence). J lost 4 bases, V lost 1 base, and 6 bases had no gene match. The length of the CDR3 is 17 residues. In nucleotides, the CDR3 is TGTGCCAGTAGTATAGCCCGACTAGCGGGAGACGCAGATACGCAGTATTTT. Protein: CASSIARLAGDADTQYF.

The rearrangement uses TRBV6-1 and TRBJ1-2; a weak D match, TRBD1 (6 bases). Germline V gene lookup returns CDR1 MNHNS and CDR2 SASEGT. Between the trimmed V and J ends, which lost 4 bases and 1 base, there was a span of 10 bases. The length of the CDR3 is 14 residues. CDR3 nucleotide sequence: TGTGCCAGCAGTGTCACAGGGATTAACTATGGCTACACCTTC. Protein sequence: CASSVTGINYGYTF.

This chain links TRBV4-3 with TRBJ1-1, with D unclear. In germline, CDR1 is LGHNA, CDR2 YSLEER. The V and J ends lost 2 bases and 2 bases respectively, with 21 bases between them. The CDR3 is 18 residues long. The CDR3 DNA sequence: TGCGCCAGCAGCCAACGAGAAACGGGTGGCATACTAAACACTGAAGCTTTCTTT. Amino acids: CASSQRETGGILNTEAFF.

This clone was recorded a few times. The CDR3 protein is CASNRQDNEQFF. For the CDR3, the DNA is TGTGCCAGCAACAGACAGGACAATGAGCAGTTCTTC. The chain uses TRBV2 and TRBJ2-1; TRBD1 is a possible D gene (6 bases). CDR1 and CDR2 (germline): SNHLY, FYNNEI. V lost 7 bases, J lost 5 bases, and 9 bases lay in between. CDR3 length: 12 amino acids.

A few counts support this clone. This chain links TRBV5-4 with TRBJ1-2; D unclear. CDR1 is SGHNT, CDR2 YYREEE, per germline (reference sequence). The length of the CDR3 is 15 residues. Trimming took 4 bases from V and 0 from J, leaving 13 bases between them. The CDR3 DNA reads TGTGCCAGCAGCCAGGACTCCACCACTAACTATGGCTACACCTTC. This translates into CASSQDSTTNYGYTF.

The DNA of the CDR3 is TGTGCCAGCAGCCAAGATTGGCGGGAGTTCTATGGCTACACCTTC. Its protein is CASSQDWREFYGYTF. V is TRBV4-2 and J is TRBJ1-2; D remains ambiguous. Germline loops: CDR1 LGHNA, CDR2 YNFKEQ. The CDR3 length is 15 residues. The V and J ends lost 0 bases and 4 bases respectively, with 12 bases between them.

The rearrangement joins TRBV5-1 to TRBJ1-2; 10 nucleotides align to TRBD1. Unmatched junction bases numbered 15, after V lost 0 bases and J lost 4 bases. The CDR3 sequence is 19 residues long. Germline V CDR1 and CDR2: SGHRS, YFSETQ. The DNA for the CDR3 is TGCGCCAGCAGCTTGGACCCGACAGGGGGCGTGGGGGTAGGCTATGGCTACACCTTC. This codes for CASSLDPTGGVGVGYGYTF.

By sample fraction, this clone is medium-sized. The chain combines TRBV4-3 with TRBJ2-1; perhaps TRBD2 as D (8 bases). Germline V gene sequence: CDR1 LGHNA, CDR2 YSLEER. Trimming cost V 5 bases and J 5 bases, with 16 bases left between them. CDR3 size: 15 residues. The DNA for the CDR3 is TGCGCCAGCAGCTCCGGGAGGGGGCTTAACAATGAGCAGTTCTTC. This translates into CASSSGRGLNNEQFF.

This clone was picked up one time. The chain is built from TRBV9 and TRBJ2-3; 9 bases line up with TRBD2. The CDR3 loop spans 16 amino acids. Germline lookup yields CDR1 SGDLS and CDR2 YYNGEE. V trimming: 4 bases; J trimming: 5 bases; junction bases outside the gene matches: 11. The CDR3 is CASSPLGLAGRDTQYF. CDR3 nucleotides: TGTGCCAGCAGCCCATTGGGGCTAGCGGGGCGAGATACGCAGTATTTT.

This chain joins TRBV10-3 and TRBJ1-1, with 10 bases lining up with TRBD1. V dropped 4 bases and J dropped 1; count of bases not matched to a gene: 0. From germline, CDR1 is ENHRY and CDR2 SYGVKD. The CDR3 loop spans 14 amino acids. The CDR3: CAISGDRGNTEAFF. In DNA, the CDR3 is TGTGCCATCAGTGGGGACAGGGGGAACACTGAAGCTTTCTTT.

The V and J genes are TRBV2 and TRBJ1-4, with TRBD1 identical over 11 bases. V gave up 5 bases and J gave up 7 bases; unmatched junction bases: 6. The CDR3 is 15 residues long. Germline CDR1 and CDR2: SNHLY and FYNNEI. CDR3 sequence reads: CASSKGTGGGEKLFF. The CDR3 region has the DNA TGTGCCAGCAGTAAGGGGACAGGGGGAGGTGAAAAACTGTTTTTT.

This clone has a handful of counts. The V gene is TRBV7-2, the J gene TRBJ2-7, with TRBD2 identical over 7 bases. The CDR3 loop spans 14 amino acids. Germline assignment: CDR1 SGHTA and CDR2 FQGNSA. The junction had 8 bases not matched to a gene; V was cut back by 2 bases and J by 7 bases. CDR3 DNA: TGTGCCAGCAGCTTAAACGCGGGGCGGGAGGAGCAGTACTTC. This encodes CASSLNAGREEQYF.

The chain has TRBV27 and TRBJ2-6; a possible D gene is TRBD1 (6 bases). Trimming stripped 5 bases from V and 4 bases from J, with 18 bases between. This CDR3 spans 17 amino acids. In germline, CDR1 is MNHEY, CDR2 SMNVEV (reference sequence). CDR3 amino acids: CASSRPRQGIGANVLTF. The CDR3, as DNA: TGTGCCAGCAGTAGGCCTCGTCAGGGGATAGGGGCCAACGTCCTGACTTTC. The full variable domain, in which reference TRBV27 and TRBJ2-6 provide the parts outside the CDR3, is EAQVTQNPRYLITVTGKKLTVTCSQNMNHEYMSWYRQDPGLGLRQIYYSMNVEVTDKGDVPEGYKVSRKEKRNFPLILESPSPNQTSLYFCASSRPRQGIGANVLTFGAGSRLTVL.

This rearrangement joins TRBV7-9 to TRBJ2-5; D remains ambiguous. The J call may be incorrect, as the DNA end agrees better with TRBJ2-7. The CDR3 runs 12 residues. The germline gives CDR1 SEHNR, CDR2 FQNEAQ (reference sequence). The CDR3 sequence is CASSTVTYEQYF. CDR3 sequence (DNA): TGTGCCAGCAGCACAGTAACCTACGAGCAGTACTTC.